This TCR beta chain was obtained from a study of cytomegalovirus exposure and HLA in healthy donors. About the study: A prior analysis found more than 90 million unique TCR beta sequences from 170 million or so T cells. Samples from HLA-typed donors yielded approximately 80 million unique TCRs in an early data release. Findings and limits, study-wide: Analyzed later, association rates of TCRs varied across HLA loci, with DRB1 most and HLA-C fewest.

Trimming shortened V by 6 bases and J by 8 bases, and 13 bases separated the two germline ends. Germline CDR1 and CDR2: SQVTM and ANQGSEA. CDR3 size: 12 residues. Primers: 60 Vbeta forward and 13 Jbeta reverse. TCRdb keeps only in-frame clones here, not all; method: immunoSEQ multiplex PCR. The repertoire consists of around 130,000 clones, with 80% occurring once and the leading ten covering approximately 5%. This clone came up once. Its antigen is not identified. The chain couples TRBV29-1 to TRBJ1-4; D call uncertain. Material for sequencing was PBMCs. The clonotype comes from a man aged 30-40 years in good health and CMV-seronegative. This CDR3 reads CSVRYGGEKLFF. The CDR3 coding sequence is TGCAGCGTGCGCTACGGCGGCGAAAAACTGTTTTTT.